The sequence of this T cell receptor (beta chain) was determined in a study of blood T cell repertoires in COVID-19. Study-level information: COVID-19 samples from acute and convalescent phases originated in the United States, Italy and Spain. PBMCs, B-cell-depleted T cells, or T cells were the source of the cDNA or gDNA that made up the material.

Source study methods: Amplifying reference gene primers gave estimates of nucleated cell counts. Clones were sequenced by immunoSEQ multiplex PCR, and TCRdb holds only the in-frame ones, with some missing. V, J and clone size reflect that table, while D and trimming were determined from the DNA. The sample yields 300,000 or so clones, roughly 84% seen once. The sequence was collected from a man aged 45 to 65 with active or convalescent COVID-19. The specimen was peripheral blood.

The CDR3 sequence is CASTSRDEQFF. The CDR3 nucleotides are TGTGCCAGCACCTCCCGCGATGAGCAGTTCTTC. The gene calls are TRBV7-9 and TRBJ2-1; D uncertain. Germline CDR1 SEHNR, CDR2 FQNEAQ (reference sequence). The V and J ends lost 7 bases and 8 bases respectively, with 9 bases between them. The CDR3 runs to 11 residues.